This TCR beta chain stems from a study of blood T cell repertoires in COVID-19. Study-level information: COVID-19 samples from acute and convalescent phases originated in the United States, Italy and Spain. In each case, the material was cDNA or gDNA derived from T cells, B-cell-depleted T cells, or PBMCs.

Trimming shortened V by 2 bases and J by 15 bases, and 8 bases separated the two germline ends. CDR3 length: 11 residues. Germline V gene sequence: CDR1 MDHEN, CDR2 SYDVKM. Clones were sequenced by immunoSEQ multiplex PCR, and TCRdb holds only the in-frame ones, with some missing. The sample holds about 190,000 clones, approximately 84% seen once. Participants were aged about 18 to 89 years, lived in some 23 US areas, and enrolled virtually. This TCR derives from a woman in her thirties who had recovered from COVID-19. The sequenced material came from PBMCs or T cells enriched from blood (not recorded which). This chain joins TRBV28 and TRBJ1-6; the D is unclear. CDR3 nucleotide sequence: TGTGCCAGCAGTTTAGCCCGGGGCCTCCACTTT. Translation: CASSLARGLHF.